The 3 T cell receptor beta chains below all came from one sample that was sequenced in a study of OX40 agonist ivuxolimab in advanced cancers. TCRdb's table, derived via immunoSEQ multiplex PCR, lists solely in-frame clones and lacks some. The sample contains about 53,000 clones, roughly 84% of which appear only once. Here the sequenced sample was CD4+ or CD8+ T cells sorted from blood, taken in a trial of the OX40 agonist ivuxolimab. The source is an adult with an advanced solid tumor such as melanoma, head and neck, liver or kidney cancer.

V usage is TRBV9 and J usage is TRBJ2-2, with D perhaps matching TRBD1 or TRBD2 (5 bases each). The CDR3 has 15 amino acids. Germline V lookup: CDR1 SGDLS, CDR2 YYNGEE. With 4 bases removed from V and 1 base from J, the gap between germline ends came to 11 bases. The CDR3 loop is CASSPKGRNTGELFF. CDR3 bases: TGTGCCAGCAGCCCCAAGGGGAGGAACACCGGGGAGCTGTTTTTT.

The chain employs TRBV19 and TRBJ2-1; no clear D gene. The CDR3 is 15 residues long. Germline V gene lookup returns CDR1 LNHDA and CDR2 SQIVND (reference sequence). V dropped 4 bases and J dropped 0 bases, with 10 bases sitting between them. CDR3 residues: CASSTDGSSYNEQFF. Here the CDR3 DNA reads TGTGCCAGTAGTACGGACGGAAGCTCCTACAATGAGCAGTTCTTC.

The chain recombines TRBV27 with TRBJ2-7; 7 positions match TRBD1. The CDR3 totals 13 residues. Germline CDR1 MNHEY, CDR2 SMNVEV (reference sequence). V lost 5 bases and J lost 7; bases outside the gene matches: 8. CDR3 sequence reads: CASSRDRAREQYF. The CDR3 region has the DNA TGTGCCAGCAGTAGAGACAGGGCGCGAGAGCAGTACTTC.